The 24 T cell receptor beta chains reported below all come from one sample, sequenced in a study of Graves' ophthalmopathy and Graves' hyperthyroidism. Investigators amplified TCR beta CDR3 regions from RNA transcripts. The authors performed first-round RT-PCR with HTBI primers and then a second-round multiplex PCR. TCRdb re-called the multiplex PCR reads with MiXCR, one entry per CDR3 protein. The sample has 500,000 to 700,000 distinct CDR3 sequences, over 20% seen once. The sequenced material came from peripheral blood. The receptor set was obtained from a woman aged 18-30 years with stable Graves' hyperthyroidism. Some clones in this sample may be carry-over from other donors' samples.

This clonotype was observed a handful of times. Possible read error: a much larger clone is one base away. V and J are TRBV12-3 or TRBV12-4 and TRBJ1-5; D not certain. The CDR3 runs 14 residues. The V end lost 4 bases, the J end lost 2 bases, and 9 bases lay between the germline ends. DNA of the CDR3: TGTGCCAGCAGTTCCTCTCCGTGCAATCAGCCCCAGCATTTT. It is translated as CASSSSPCNQPQHF.

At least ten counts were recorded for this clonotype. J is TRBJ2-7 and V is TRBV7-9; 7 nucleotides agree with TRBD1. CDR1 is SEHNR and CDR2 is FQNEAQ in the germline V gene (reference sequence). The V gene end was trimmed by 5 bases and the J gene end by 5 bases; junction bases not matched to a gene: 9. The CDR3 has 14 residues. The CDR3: CASSPRQGTHEQYF. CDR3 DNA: TGTGCCAGCAGCCCTCGACAGGGAACCCACGAGCAGTACTTC.

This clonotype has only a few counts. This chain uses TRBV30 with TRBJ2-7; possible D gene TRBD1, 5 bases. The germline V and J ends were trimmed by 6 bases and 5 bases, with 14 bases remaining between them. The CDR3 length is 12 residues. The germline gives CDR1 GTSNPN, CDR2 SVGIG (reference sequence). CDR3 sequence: CACSGHPHEQYF. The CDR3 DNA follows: TGTGCCTGTTCAGGGCATCCGCACGAGCAGTACTTC.

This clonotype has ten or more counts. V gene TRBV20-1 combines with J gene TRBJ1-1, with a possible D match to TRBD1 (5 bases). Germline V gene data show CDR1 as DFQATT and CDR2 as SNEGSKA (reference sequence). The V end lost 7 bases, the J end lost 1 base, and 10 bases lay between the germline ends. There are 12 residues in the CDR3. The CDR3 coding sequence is TGCAGTGTTTGGGACTCGAACACTGAAGCTTTCTTT. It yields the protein CSVWDSNTEAFF.

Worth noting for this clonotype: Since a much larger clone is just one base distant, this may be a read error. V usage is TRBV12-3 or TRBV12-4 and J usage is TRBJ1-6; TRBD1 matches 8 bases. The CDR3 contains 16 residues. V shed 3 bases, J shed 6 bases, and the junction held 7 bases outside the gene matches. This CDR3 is CASSFPWTGLNSPLHF. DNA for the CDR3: TGTGCCAGCAGTTTCCCCTGGACAGGGCTTAATTCACCCCTCCACTTT.

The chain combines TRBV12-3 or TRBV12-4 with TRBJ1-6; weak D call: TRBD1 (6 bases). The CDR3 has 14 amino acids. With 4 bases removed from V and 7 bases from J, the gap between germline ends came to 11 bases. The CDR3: CASSSGVTNSPLHF. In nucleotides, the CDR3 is TGTGCCAGCAGTTCAGGGGTTACAAATTCACCCCTCCACTTT.

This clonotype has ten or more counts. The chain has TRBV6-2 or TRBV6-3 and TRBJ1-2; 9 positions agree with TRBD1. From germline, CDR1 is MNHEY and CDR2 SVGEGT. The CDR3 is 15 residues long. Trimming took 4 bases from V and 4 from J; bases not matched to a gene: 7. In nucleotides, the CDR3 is TGTGCCAGCAGTTCCTGGACAGGGGTGTCCTATGGCTACACCTTC. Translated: CASSSWTGVSYGYTF.

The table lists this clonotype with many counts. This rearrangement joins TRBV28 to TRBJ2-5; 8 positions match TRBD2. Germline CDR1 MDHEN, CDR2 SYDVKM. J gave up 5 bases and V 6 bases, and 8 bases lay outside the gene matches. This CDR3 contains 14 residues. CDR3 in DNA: TGTGCCAGCAGCCCGGGACTAGATCAGGAGACCCAGTACTTC. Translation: CASSPGLDQETQYF.

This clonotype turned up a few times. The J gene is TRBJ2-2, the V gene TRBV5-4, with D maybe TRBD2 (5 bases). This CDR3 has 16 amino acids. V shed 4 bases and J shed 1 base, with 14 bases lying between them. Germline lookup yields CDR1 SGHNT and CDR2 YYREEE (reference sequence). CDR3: CASSLGLAQNTGELFF. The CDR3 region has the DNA TGTGCCAGCAGCCTGGGCCTAGCACAGAACACCGGGGAGCTGTTTTTT.

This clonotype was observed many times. CDR3 residues: CASSVQRGTPQWTEAFF. The DNA for the CDR3 is TGTGCCAGCAGCGTGCAGAGGGGGACACCTCAATGGACTGAAGCTTTCTTT. The genes are TRBV7-8 and TRBJ1-1, with D possibly being TRBD1 (6 bases). The CDR3 has 17 residues. Trimming stripped 5 bases from V and 5 bases from J, with 24 bases between. Germline V gene data show CDR1 as SGHVS and CDR2 as FQNEAQ.

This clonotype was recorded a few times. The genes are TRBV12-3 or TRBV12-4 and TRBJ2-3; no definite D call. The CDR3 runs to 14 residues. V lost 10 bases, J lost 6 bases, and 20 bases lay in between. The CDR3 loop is CATSMVSSTDTQYF. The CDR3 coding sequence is TGTGCCACCTCTATGGTCTCCTCAACGGATACGCAGTATTTT.

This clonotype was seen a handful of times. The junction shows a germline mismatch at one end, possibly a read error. The CDR3 protein is CASSALAGLANYGYAF. CDR3 DNA: TGTGCCAGTAGTGCCCTCGCGGGGTTAGCTAACTATGGCTACGCCTTC. The chain combines TRBV19 with TRBJ1-2; no definite D call. Germline CDR1 reads LNHDA; CDR2 reads SQIVND (reference sequence). CDR3 length: 16 residues.

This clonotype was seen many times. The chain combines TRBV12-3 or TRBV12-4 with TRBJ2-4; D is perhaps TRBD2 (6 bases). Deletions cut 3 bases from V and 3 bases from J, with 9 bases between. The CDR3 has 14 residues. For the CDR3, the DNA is TGTGCCAGCAGTTTGGGGGGTGGCAAAAACATTCAGTACTTC. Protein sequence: CASSLGGGKNIQYF.

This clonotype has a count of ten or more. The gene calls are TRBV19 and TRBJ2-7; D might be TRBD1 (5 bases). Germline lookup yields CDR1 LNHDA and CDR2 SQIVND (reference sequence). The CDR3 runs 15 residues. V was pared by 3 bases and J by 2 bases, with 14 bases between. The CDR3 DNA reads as TGTGCCAGTAGTATTCAGGACACCGACACCTACGAGCAGTACTTC. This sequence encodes CASSIQDTDTYEQYF.

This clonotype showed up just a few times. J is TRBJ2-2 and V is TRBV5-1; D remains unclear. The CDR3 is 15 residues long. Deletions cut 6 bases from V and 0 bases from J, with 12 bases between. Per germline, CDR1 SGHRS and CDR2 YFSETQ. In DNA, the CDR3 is TGCGCCAGCATGTTATCCGAGGCGAACACCGGGGAGCTGTTTTTT. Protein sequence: CASMLSEANTGELFF.

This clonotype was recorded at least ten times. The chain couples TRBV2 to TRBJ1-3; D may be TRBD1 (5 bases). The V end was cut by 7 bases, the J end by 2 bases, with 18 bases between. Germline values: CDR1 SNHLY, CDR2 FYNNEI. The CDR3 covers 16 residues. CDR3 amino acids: CASKINTGVPGNTIYF. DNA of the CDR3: TGTGCCAGCAAAATTAACACAGGAGTCCCTGGAAACACCATATATTTT.

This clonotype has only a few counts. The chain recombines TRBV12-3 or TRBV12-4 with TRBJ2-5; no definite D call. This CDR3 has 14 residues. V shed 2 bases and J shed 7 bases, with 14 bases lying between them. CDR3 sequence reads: CASSLSRPSRTQYF. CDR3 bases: TGTGCCAGCAGTTTATCCCGGCCCTCGAGGACCCAGTACTTC.

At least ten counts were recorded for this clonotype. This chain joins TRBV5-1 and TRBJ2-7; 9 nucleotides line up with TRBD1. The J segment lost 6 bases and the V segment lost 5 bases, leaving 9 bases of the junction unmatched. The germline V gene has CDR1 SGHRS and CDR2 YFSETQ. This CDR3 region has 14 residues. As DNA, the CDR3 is TGCGCCAGCAGTAGCAGGACAGGGGCTACCGAGCAGTACTTC. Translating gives CASSSRTGATEQYF.

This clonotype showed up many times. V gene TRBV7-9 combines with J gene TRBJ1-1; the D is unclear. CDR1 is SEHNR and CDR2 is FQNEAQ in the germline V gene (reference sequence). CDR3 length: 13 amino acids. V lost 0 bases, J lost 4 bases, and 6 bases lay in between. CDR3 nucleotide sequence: TGTGCCAGCAGCTTAGCCTTAGCCACTGAAGCTTTCTTT. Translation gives CASSLALATEAFF.

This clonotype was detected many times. The CDR3 sequence is CASSLVGQVLYGYTF. As DNA, the CDR3 is TGTGCCAGCAGTTTAGTGGGACAGGTCCTCTATGGCTACACCTTC. V and J are TRBV12-3 or TRBV12-4 and TRBJ1-2; 8 nucleotides line up with TRBD1. The CDR3 spans 15 residues. The V segment lost 1 base and the J segment 4 bases; nucleotides outside the gene matches: 5.

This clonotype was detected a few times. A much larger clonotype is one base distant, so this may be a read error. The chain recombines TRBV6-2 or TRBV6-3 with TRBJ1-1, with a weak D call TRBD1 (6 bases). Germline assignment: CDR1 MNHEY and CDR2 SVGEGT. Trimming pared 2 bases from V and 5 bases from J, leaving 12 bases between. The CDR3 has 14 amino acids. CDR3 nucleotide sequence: TGTGCCAGCAGTTACGGGGGGGCCGAAACTGAAGCTTTCTTT. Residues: CASSYGGAETEAFF.

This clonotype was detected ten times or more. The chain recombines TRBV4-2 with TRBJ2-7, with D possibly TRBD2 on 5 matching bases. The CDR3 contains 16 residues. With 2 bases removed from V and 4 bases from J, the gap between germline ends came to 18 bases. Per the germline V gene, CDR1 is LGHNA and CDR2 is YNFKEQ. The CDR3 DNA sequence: TGTGCCAGCAGCCAAATACAGACGGCTAGCTCGTACGAGCAGTACTTC. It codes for CASSQIQTASSYEQYF.

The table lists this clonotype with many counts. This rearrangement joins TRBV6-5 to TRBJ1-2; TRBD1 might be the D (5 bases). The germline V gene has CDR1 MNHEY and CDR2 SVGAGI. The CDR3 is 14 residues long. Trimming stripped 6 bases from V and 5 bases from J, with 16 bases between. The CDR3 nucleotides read TGTGCCAGCAGGCGATCCGGGACGGATTATGGCTACACCTTC. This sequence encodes CASRRSGTDYGYTF.

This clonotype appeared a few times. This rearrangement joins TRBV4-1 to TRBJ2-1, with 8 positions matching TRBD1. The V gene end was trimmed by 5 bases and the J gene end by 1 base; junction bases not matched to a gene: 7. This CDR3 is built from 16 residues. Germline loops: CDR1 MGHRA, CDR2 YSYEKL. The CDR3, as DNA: TGCGCCAGCAGCTACGACAGGGGACCATCCTACAATGAGCAGTTCTTC. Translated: CASSYDRGPSYNEQFF.